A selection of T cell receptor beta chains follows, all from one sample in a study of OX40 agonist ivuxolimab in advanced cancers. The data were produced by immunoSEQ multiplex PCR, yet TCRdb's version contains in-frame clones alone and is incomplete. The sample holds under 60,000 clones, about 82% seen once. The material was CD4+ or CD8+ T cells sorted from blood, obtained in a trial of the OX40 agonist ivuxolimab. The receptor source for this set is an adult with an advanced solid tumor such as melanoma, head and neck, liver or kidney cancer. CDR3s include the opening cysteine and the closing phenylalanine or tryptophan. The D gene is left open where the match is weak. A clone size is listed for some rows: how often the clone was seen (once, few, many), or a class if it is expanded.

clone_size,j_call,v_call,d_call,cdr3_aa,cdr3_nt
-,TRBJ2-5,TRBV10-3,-,CAISGQVGGATGETQYF,TGTGCCATCAGTGGGCAAGTGGGGGGGGCTACGGGAGAGACCCAGTACTTC
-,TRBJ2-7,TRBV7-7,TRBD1,CASSLEQGFGEQYF,TGTGCTAGCAGCTTAGAACAGGGGTTCGGCGAGCAGTACTTC
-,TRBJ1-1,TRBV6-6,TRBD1,CASKEDRGKGAFF,TGTGCCAGCAAAGAGGACAGGGGGAAAGGAGCTTTCTTT
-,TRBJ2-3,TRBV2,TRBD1,CASRRDRGGGDTQYF,TGTGCCAGCAGACGGGACAGGGGTGGTGGCGATACGCAGTATTTT
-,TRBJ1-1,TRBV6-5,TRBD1,CASSYSKQGATEAFF,TGTGCCAGCAGTTACTCGAAACAGGGGGCCACTGAAGCTTTCTTT
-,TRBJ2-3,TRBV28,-,CASSLRTDTQYF,TGTGCCAGCAGTTTACGCACAGATACGCAGTATTTT
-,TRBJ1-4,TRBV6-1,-,CASSEAWGVGEKLFF,TGTGCCAGCAGTGAAGCATGGGGGGTAGGTGAAAAACTGTTTTTT
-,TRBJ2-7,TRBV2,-,CASTSQGFEQYF,TGTGCCAGCACCTCACAGGGATTCGAGCAGTACTTC
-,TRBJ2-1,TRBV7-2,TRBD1,CASSSSPGQAPSSYNEQFF,TGTGCCAGCAGCTCCTCTCCGGGACAGGCCCCGAGCTCCTACAATGAGCAGTTCTTC
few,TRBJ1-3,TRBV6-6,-,CASRQQGNTIYF,TGTGCCAGCAGGCAACAGGGAAACACCATATATTTT
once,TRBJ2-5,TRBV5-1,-,CASSPTGETQYF,TGTGCCAGCAGCCCCACAGGGGAGACCCAGTACTTC
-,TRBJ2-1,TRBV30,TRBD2,CACLTSGEYNEQFF,TGTGCCTGCCTAACTAGCGGGGAGTACAATGAGCAGTTCTTC
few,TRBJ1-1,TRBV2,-,CATRAGEWDTEAFF,TGTGCCACCCGGGCGGGGGAATGGGACACTGAAGCTTTCTTT